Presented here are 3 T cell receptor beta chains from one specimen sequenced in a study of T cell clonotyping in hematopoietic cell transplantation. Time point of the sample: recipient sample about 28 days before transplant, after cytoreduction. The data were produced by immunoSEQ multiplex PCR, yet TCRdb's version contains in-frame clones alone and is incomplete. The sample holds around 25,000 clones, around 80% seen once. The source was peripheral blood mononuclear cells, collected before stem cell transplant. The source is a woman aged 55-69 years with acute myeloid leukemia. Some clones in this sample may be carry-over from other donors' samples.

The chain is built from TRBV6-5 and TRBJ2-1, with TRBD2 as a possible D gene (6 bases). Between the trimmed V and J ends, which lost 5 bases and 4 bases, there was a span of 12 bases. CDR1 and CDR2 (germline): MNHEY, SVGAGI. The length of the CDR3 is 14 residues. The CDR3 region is CASSPWEAYNEQFF. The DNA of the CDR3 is TGTGCCAGCAGTCCCTGGGAGGCATACAATGAGCAGTTCTTC.

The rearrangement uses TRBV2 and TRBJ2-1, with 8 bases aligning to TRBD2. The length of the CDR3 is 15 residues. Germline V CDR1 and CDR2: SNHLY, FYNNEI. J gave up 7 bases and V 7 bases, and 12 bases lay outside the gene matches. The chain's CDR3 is CASNQLAAPTNEQFF. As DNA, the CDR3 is TGTGCCAGCAACCAACTAGCGGCCCCAACTAATGAGCAGTTCTTC.

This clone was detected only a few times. DNA for the CDR3: TGTGCCAGCACAGAGGGGATGAAAAGTGGCTACACCTTC. It is translated as CASTEGMKSGYTF. This chain links TRBV28 with TRBJ1-2; D may be TRBD1 (5 bases). The germline CDR1 and CDR2 sequences are MDHEN and SYDVKM. This CDR3 spans 13 amino acids. The V end lost 7 bases, the J end lost 7 bases, and 16 bases lay between the germline ends.